This TCR beta chain was observed in a study of OX40 agonist ivuxolimab in advanced cancers. Study summary: The dose-escalation cohort had hepatocellular carcinoma, melanoma, renal cell or head and neck cancer. Overall study findings and caveats: Expansion of clones was among the lowest in partial responders at 0.1-3.0 mg/kg. Antigen specificity of clonally expanded peripheral T cells was not established.

The repertoire was sequenced with immunoSEQ multiplex PCR; TCRdb's copy has only in-frame clones and lacks some. The table shows tens of thousands of clones, with roughly four fifths occurring only once. Comments on this clone: As yet, its antigen is unknown.

The CDR3 spans 15 residues. CDR1 is MRHNA, CDR2 SNTAGT, per germline. Trimming shortened V by 6 bases and J by 0 bases, and 9 bases separated the two germline ends. The starting material was CD4+ or CD8+ T cells sorted from blood, obtained in a trial of the OX40 agonist ivuxolimab. The chain combines TRBV6-4 with TRBJ2-6, with D possibly being TRBD1 (5 bases). The TCR originated in an adult with an advanced solid tumor such as melanoma, head and neck, liver or kidney cancer. The CDR3 sequence: CASSSDSSGANVLTF. The CDR3, as DNA: TGTGCCAGCAGCTCCGACAGCTCTGGGGCCAACGTCCTGACTTTC.